This T cell receptor beta chain appears in the sequencing data of a study of cytomegalovirus exposure and HLA in healthy donors. Study-level information: The use of the same platform for the 100 to 150 validation repertoires and the 550 to 850 first-cohort repertoires was reported by a later analysis. Study results and caveats: TCR beta chains numbering 150 to 200 were designated cytomegalovirus-associated.

After removal of 3 bases from V and 9 bases from J, the junction contained 5 bases not matched to a gene. Germline V gives CDR1 LNHDA, CDR2 SQIVND (reference sequence). The CDR3 has 13 amino acids. On this clone itself: What it recognizes is unknown.

Assay: immunoSEQ multiplex PCR; the TCRdb copy retains only in-frame clones and omits some. The repertoire holds under 75,000 clones, with 90% to 97% as singletons. Sample: PBMCs. The chain is built from TRBV19 and TRBJ2-1, with 7 bases lining up with TRBD1. The sequence was collected from a woman between 18 and 29 years old in good health and CMV-seronegative. CDR3 region: CASSMMAGGEQFF. DNA of the CDR3: TGTGCCAGTAGTATGATGGCAGGGGGTGAGCAGTTCTTC.